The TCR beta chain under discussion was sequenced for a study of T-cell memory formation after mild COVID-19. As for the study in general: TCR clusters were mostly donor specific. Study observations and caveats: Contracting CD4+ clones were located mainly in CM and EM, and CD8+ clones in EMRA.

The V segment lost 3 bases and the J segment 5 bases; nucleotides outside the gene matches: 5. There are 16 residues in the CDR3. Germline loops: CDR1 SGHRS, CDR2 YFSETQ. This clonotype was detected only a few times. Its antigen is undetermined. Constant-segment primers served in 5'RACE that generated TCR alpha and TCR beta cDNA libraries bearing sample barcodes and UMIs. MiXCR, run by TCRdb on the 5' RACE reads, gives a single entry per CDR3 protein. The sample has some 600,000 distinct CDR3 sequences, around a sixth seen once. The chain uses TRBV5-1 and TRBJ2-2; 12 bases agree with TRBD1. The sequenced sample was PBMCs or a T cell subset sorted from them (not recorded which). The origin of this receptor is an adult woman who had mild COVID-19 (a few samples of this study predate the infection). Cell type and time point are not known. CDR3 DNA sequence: TGCGCCAGCAGCTCGGGACAGGGGGCTCGGACCGGGGAGCTGTTTTTT. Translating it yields CASSSGQGARTGELFF.